This T cell receptor (beta chain) came from a study of molecular identifiers for immune sequencing clone quantification. TCRdb redid the calling of the PCR reads with MiXCR, one entry per CDR3 protein. The sample consists of some 590,000 distinct CDR3 sequences, around 25% of them appearing once. This clonotype was detected ten times or more. The CDR3 extends over 13 amino acids. Per the germline V gene, CDR1 is MNHEY and CDR2 is SVGAGI. Trimming removed 4 bases from V and 3 bases from J, with 10 bases in between. Specimen: naive CD8+ T cells from blood, with Jurkat cell RNA spiked in. Documented subset: FACS-sorted CD8+CD4-CCR7+CD45RA+ naive T cells. The rearrangement joins TRBV6-5 to TRBJ2-7; no definite D call. The receptor's source is a human donor in good health. Some libraries in this study had Jurkat cell RNA spiked in. The CDR3 DNA follows: TGTGCCAGCAGTTGGGGTAAGAACTACGAGCAGTACTTC. Translating it yields CASSWGKNYEQYF.